This T cell receptor (beta chain) appears in the sequencing data of a study of T cell responses to AZD1222 COVID-19 vaccine. Broader study findings: Every sample of the repertoires postdated the peak T cell response.

The germline gives CDR1 SGHTA, CDR2 FQGNSA. Deletions cut 6 bases from V and 0 bases from J, with 9 bases between. This CDR3 has 13 amino acids. On this clone itself: What it binds is not known.

The method was immunoSEQ multiplex PCR; TCRdb's version includes in-frame clones alone and lacks a portion of them. The data contain 110,000 to 150,000 clones, around nine tenths of them seen just once; the ten biggest clones take up around 3.5%. This rearrangement joins TRBV7-2 to TRBJ2-7; D remains unclear. The source is an adult in good health. Sequenced material: peripheral blood, taken on day 0 of AZD1222 vaccination. The CDR3 DNA reads TGTGCCAGCAGTACTGGGAACTCCTACGAGCAGTACTTC. Translated, it gives CASSTGNSYEQYF.